These 17 T cell receptor beta chains share one sample of origin, sequenced in a study of shared clonotypes between healthy human individuals. The assay was immunoSEQ multiplex PCR, and TCRdb's table has in-frame clones only and misses some. Of 2 million to 3 million clones listed, approximately 93% are singletons. The sequencing input was naive CD4+ T cells from PBMCs. Subset described: CD45RA+ positively selected. The receptor set was obtained from a man between 18 and 35 years old in good health. Some clones in this sample may be carry-over from other donors' samples.

The rearrangement links TRBV11-2 to TRBJ2-5, with 8 bases lining up with TRBD1. This CDR3 contains 17 residues. J gave up 7 bases and V 2 bases, and 15 bases lay outside the gene matches. Germline loops: CDR1 SGHAT, CDR2 FQNNGV. This CDR3 is CASSLQGARDPTGTQYF. CDR3 DNA sequence: TGTGCCAGCAGCTTACAGGGGGCGCGAGATCCGACAGGGACCCAGTACTTC.

This chain joins TRBV7-3 and TRBJ2-2; D remains ambiguous. The germline V gene encodes CDR1 SGHTA and CDR2 FQGTGA. Deletions cut 0 bases from V and 5 bases from J, with 13 bases between. This CDR3 is built from 16 residues. CDR3 in DNA: TGTGCCAGCAGCTTAACGTTTTCAGAGCATACCGGGGAGCTGTTTTTT. Residues: CASSLTFSEHTGELFF. The full variable domain, with the rest looked up from reference TRBV7-3 and TRBJ2-2, is GAGVSQTPSNKVTEKGKYVELRCDPISGHTALYWYRQSLGQGPEFLIYFQGTGAADDSGLPNDRFFAVRPEGSVSTLKIQRTERGDSAVYLCASSLTFSEHTGELFFGEGSRLTVL.

Comment on this clone: The sample holds other DNA sequences that translate to the same CDR3. The chain carries TRBV5-8 and TRBJ1-5; D call uncertain. Germline assignment: CDR1 SGHTS and CDR2 YDEGEE. The CDR3 is 15 residues long. V lost 0 bases and J lost 0, with 7 bases in between. CDR3 sequence: CASSLGTASNQPQHF. Written as DNA, the CDR3 is TGTGCCAGCAGCTTGGGGACGGCTAGCAATCAGCCCCAGCATTTT.

This clone was counted a single time. This rearrangement joins TRBV5-1 to TRBJ2-7; TRBD2 matches at 12 bases. CDR1 and CDR2 from the germline V gene are SGHRS and YFSETQ. With 4 bases clipped from V and 5 bases from J, the junction kept 13 bases outside the gene matches. The CDR3 loop spans 17 amino acids. CDR3 protein: CASSRRETSGSSDEQYF. The CDR3 bases are TGCGCCAGCAGCCGAAGGGAGACTAGCGGGAGCTCGGACGAGCAGTACTTC.

As DNA, the CDR3 is TGTGCCAGCAGCCCGCAGCCTTCCGGCACCACTGAAGCTTTCTTT. This sequence encodes CASSPQPSGTTEAFF. The V call is TRBV7-3, the J call TRBJ1-1; D remains unclear. Germline CDR1 reads SGHTA; CDR2 reads FQGTGA. The CDR3 is 15 amino acids. V was shortened by 5 bases and J by 4 bases, with 17 bases between the two germline ends.

For this clone: This same CDR3 is encoded by further DNA sequences in the sample. V and J are TRBV7-2 and TRBJ2-7; tentative D call: TRBD2 (5 bases). Trimming cost V 1 base and J 0 bases, with 10 bases left between them. Germline CDR1 SGHTA, CDR2 FQGNSA. This CDR3 contains 15 residues. CDR3 sequence reads: CASSLGPSGSYEQYF. DNA for the CDR3: TGTGCCAGCAGCTTAGGGCCAAGCGGCTCCTACGAGCAGTACTTC.

This clone has just one count. The rearrangement uses TRBV5-8 and TRBJ2-7, with 8 bases fitting TRBD1. CDR1 and CDR2 (germline): SGHTS, YDEGEE. This CDR3 has 14 amino acids. Germline trimming cut 2 bases from V and 6 bases from J; bases unmatched to any gene: 7. CDR3 sequence reads: CASSLPGQGTEQYF. CDR3 nucleotides: TGTGCCAGCAGCTTACCCGGACAGGGTACCGAGCAGTACTTC.

This clone was recorded a few times. V and J are TRBV6-5 and TRBJ1-5; D may be TRBD1 (5 bases). This CDR3 has 13 residues. Per germline, CDR1 MNHEY and CDR2 SVGAGI. Trimming stripped 4 bases from V and 7 bases from J, with 11 bases between. The CDR3 coding sequence is TGTGCCAGCAGTTCCGCCGGGGGGCAGCCCCAGCATTTT. Translating gives CASSSAGGQPQHF.

The V and J genes are TRBV5-1 and TRBJ2-7; D is possibly TRBD2 (6 bases). Between the trimmed V and J ends, which lost 4 bases and 2 bases, there was a span of 13 bases. The CDR3 is made up of 14 amino acids. The germline CDR1 and CDR2 sequences are SGHRS and YFSETQ. The CDR3 spells CASSVGTDPYEQYF. CDR3 DNA sequence: TGCGCCAGCAGCGTGGGGACTGACCCCTACGAGCAGTACTTC.

The chain employs TRBV15 and TRBJ1-5; D remains unclear. V dropped 5 bases and J dropped 6 bases, with 17 bases sitting between them. CDR1 and CDR2 from the germline V gene are LNHNV and YYDKDF (reference sequence). The CDR3 is made up of 15 amino acids. The CDR3 region has the DNA TGTGCCACCAGCTACAACAGAGGTATGGGTCAGCCCCAGCATTTT. The encoded protein is CATSYNRGMGQPQHF.

This clone was seen only a few times. Other nucleotide sequences from this sample produce the same CDR3. The gene calls are TRBV9 and TRBJ2-3; 12 bases line up with TRBD2. The CDR3 is 15 amino acids. The V gene end was trimmed by 3 bases and the J gene end by 3 bases; junction bases not matched to a gene: 2. Germline lookup yields CDR1 SGDLS and CDR2 YYNGEE. CDR3 sequence reads: CASSATSGRTDTQYF. The CDR3 region has the DNA TGTGCCAGCAGCGCGACTAGCGGGAGAACAGATACGCAGTATTTT.

This clone was seen a single time. The chain has TRBV21-1 and TRBJ2-5; TRBD2, the table's D call, was not compared with the DNA. TRBV21-1 is classified as a pseudogene. The CDR3 is 13 residues long. This CDR3 reads CASSKGSWETQYF. In DNA, the CDR3 is TGTGCCAGCAGCAAAGGGAGCTGGGAGACCCAGTACTTC.

This chain connects TRBV7-8 to TRBJ1-3; 7 nucleotides align to TRBD1. CDR1 and CDR2 from the germline V gene are SGHVS and FQNEAQ. This CDR3 comprises 15 residues. V was pared by 5 bases and J by 0 bases, with 4 bases of the junction left unmatched. CDR3 DNA: TGTGCCAGCAGCCCACAGGGGTCCTCTGGAAACACCATATATTTT. Protein product: CASSPQGSSGNTIYF.

The V and J genes are TRBV19 and TRBJ2-6, with D perhaps being TRBD1 or TRBD2 (7 bases each). CDR3 size: 20 residues. Germline assignment: CDR1 LNHDA and CDR2 SQIVND (reference sequence). V gave up 5 bases and J gave up 0 bases, with 23 bases separating them. CDR3 sequence: CASSPFGGGTAYSGANVLTF. In DNA, the CDR3 is TGTGCCAGTAGTCCCTTTGGGGGGGGGACAGCCTACTCTGGGGCCAACGTCCTGACTTTC. The whole variable domain, filled in from reference TRBV19 and TRBJ2-6, reads DGGITQSPKYLFRKEGQNVTLSCEQNLNHDAMYWYRQDPGQGLRLIYYSQIVNDFQKGDIAEGYSVSREKKESFPLTVTSAQKNPTAFYLCASSPFGGGTAYSGANVLTFGAGSRLTVL.

J is TRBJ2-6 and V is TRBV28, with D hard to call. With 6 bases removed from V and 0 bases from J, the gap between germline ends came to 9 bases. The V gene's germline CDR1 is MDHEN and CDR2 SYDVKM. The CDR3 has 15 residues. CDR3 loop: CASRRDNSGANVLTF. The CDR3 coding sequence is TGTGCCAGCAGGAGAGACAACTCTGGGGCCAACGTCCTGACTTTC. Full variable domain (outside the CDR3, taken from reference TRBV28 and TRBJ2-6): DVKVTQSSRYLVKRTGEKVFLECVQDMDHENMFWYRQDPGLGLRLIYFSYDVKMKEKGDIPEGYSVSREKKERFSLILESASTNQTSMYLCASRRDNSGANVLTFGAGSRLTVL.

The CDR3 region has the DNA TGCGCCAGCAGCCCCGGGACTAGCGGGAGGGGACTAAACGAGCAGTACTTC. Translated, it gives CASSPGTSGRGLNEQYF. This chain connects TRBV5-1 to TRBJ2-7; 16 positions match TRBD2. Unmatched junction bases numbered 9, after V lost 4 bases and J lost 5 bases. Germline CDR1 SGHRS, CDR2 YFSETQ. This CDR3 spans 17 amino acids.

This rearrangement joins TRBV5-5 to TRBJ1-5; D is perhaps TRBD1 (5 bases). The V gene lost 4 bases and the J gene lost 4 bases, with 18 bases spanning the gap. CDR1 and CDR2 from the germline V gene are SGHKS and YYEKEE (reference sequence). This CDR3 contains 16 residues. The CDR3 region has the DNA TGTGCCAGCAGCCCTGGGCCAGGGACGGGGAATCAGCCCCAGCATTTT. As protein: CASSPGPGTGNQPQHF.